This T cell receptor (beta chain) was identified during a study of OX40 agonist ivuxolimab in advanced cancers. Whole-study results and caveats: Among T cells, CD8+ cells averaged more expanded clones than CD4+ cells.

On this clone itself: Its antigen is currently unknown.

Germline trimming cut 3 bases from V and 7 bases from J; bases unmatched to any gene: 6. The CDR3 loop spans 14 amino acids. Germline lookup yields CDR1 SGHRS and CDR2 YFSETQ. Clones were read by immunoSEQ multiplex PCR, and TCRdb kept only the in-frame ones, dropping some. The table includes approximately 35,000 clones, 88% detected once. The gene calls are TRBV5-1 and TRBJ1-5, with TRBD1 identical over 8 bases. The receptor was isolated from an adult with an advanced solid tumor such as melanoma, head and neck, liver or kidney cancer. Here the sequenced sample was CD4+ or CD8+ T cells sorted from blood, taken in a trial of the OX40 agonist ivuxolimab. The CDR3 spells CASSYGQGQQPQHF. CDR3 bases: TGCGCCAGCAGCTATGGACAGGGCCAACAGCCCCAGCATTTT.